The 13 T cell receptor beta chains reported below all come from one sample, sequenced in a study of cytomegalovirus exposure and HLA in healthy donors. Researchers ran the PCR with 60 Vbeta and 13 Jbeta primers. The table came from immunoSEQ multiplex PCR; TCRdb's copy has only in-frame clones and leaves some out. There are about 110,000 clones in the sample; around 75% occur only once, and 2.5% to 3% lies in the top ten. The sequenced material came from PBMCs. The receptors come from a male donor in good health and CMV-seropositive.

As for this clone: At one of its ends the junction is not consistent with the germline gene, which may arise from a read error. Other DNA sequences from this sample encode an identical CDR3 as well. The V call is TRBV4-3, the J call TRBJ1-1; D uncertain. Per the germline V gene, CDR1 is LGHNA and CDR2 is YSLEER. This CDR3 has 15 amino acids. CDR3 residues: CASSQEVRLNSEAFF. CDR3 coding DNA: TGCGCCAGCAGCCAGGAAGTCAGATTGAACAGTGAAGCTTTCTTT.

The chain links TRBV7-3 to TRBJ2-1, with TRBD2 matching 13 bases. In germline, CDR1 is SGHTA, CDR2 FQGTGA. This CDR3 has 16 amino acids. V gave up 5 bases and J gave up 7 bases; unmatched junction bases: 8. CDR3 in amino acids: CASSPRTSGRVNEQFF. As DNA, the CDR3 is TGTGCCAGCAGCCCGCGGACTAGCGGGAGAGTTAATGAGCAGTTCTTC. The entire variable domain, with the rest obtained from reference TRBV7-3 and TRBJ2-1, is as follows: GAGVSQTPSNKVTEKGKYVELRCDPISGHTALYWYRQSLGQGPEFLIYFQGTGAADDSGLPNDRFFAVRPEGSVSTLKIQRTERGDSAVYLCASSPRTSGRVNEQFFGPGTRLTVL.

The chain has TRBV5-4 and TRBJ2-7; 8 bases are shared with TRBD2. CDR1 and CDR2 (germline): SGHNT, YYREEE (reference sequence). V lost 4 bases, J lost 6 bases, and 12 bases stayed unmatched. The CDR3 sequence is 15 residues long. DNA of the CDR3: TGTGCCAGCAGCACCAGGGTAGCGGGGATCGGCGAGCAGTACTTC. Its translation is CASSTRVAGIGEQYF.

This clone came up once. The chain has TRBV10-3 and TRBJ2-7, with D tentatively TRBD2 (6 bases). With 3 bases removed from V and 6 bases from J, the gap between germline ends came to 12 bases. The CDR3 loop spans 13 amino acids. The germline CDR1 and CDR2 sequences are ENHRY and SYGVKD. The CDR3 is CAISDGTRSEQYF. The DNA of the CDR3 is TGTGCCATCAGTGACGGGACTCGGAGCGAGCAGTACTTC.

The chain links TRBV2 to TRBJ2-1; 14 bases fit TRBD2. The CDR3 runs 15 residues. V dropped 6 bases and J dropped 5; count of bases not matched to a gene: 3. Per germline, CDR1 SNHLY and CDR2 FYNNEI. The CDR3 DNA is TGTGCCAGCAGAGGGACTAGCGGGGGAGACAATGAGCAGTTCTTC. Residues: CASRGTSGGDNEQFF.

The CDR3 region is CASSPDKGGQGWTGELFF. Here the CDR3 DNA reads TGTGCCAGCAGCCCAGACAAGGGGGGACAGGGCTGGACCGGGGAGCTGTTTTTT. This chain uses TRBV7-9 with TRBJ2-2; 9 bases match TRBD1. The germline gives CDR1 SEHNR, CDR2 FQNEAQ (reference sequence). This CDR3 has 18 amino acids. Trimming removed 5 bases from V and 5 bases from J; junction bases left unmatched: 15.

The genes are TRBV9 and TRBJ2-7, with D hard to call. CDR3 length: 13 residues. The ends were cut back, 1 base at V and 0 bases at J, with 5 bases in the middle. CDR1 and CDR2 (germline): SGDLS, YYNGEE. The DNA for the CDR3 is TGTGCCAGCAGCGTATCGAGCTCCTACGAGCAGTACTTC. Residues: CASSVSSSYEQYF.

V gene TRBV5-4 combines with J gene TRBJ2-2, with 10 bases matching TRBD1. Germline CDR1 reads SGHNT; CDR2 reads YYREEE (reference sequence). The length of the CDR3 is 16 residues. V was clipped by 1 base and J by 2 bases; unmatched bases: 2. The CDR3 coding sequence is TGTGCCAGCAGCTTGCGGACAGGGGGTAACACCGGGGAGCTGTTTTTT. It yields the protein CASSLRTGGNTGELFF.

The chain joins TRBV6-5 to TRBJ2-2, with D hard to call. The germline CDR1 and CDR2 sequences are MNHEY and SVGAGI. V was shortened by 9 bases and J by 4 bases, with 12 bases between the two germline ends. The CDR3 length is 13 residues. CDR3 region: CASRMGTTGELFF. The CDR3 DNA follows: TGTGCCAGTCGAATGGGCACCACCGGGGAGCTGTTTTTT.

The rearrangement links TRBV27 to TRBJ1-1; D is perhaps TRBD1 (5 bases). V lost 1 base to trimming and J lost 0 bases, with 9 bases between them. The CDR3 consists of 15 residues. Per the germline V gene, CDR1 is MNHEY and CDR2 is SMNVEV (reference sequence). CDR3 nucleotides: TGTGCCAGCAGTTTATACAGGAATATGAACACTGAAGCTTTCTTT. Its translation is CASSLYRNMNTEAFF.

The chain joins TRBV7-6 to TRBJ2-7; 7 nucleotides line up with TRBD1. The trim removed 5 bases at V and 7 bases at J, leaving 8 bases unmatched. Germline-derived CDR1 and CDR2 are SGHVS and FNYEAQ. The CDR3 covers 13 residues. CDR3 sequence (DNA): TGTGCCAGCAGCCCCTCGACAGGGTGGGAGCAGTACTTC. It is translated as CASSPSTGWEQYF.

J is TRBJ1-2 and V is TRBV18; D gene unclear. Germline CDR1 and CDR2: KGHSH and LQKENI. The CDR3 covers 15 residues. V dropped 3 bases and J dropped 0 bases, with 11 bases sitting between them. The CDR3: CASSPLDSTNYGYTF. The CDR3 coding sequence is TGTGCCAGCTCACCGTTGGACTCCACTAACTATGGCTACACCTTC.

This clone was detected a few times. This CDR3 is CASSSNYWTEKYYGYTF. In DNA form, the CDR3 reads TGTGCCAGCAGCTCAAATTACTGGACAGAAAAATACTATGGCTACACCTTC. This chain links TRBV11-2 with TRBJ1-2; a weak D match, TRBD1 (6 bases). With 4 bases removed from V and 3 bases from J, the gap between germline ends came to 21 bases. The CDR3 totals 17 residues. Germline CDR1 SGHAT, CDR2 FQNNGV.